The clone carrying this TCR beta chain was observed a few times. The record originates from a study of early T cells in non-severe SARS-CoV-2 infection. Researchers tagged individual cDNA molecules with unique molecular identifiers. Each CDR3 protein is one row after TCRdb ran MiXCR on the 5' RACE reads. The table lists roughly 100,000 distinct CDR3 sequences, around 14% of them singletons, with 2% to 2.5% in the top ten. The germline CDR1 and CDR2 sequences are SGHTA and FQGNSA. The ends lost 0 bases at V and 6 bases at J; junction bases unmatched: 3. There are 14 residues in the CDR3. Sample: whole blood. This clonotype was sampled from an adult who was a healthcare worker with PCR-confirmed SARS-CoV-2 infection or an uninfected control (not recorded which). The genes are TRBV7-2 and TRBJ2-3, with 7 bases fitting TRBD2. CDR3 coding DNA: TGTGCCAGCAGCTTAGCGGGTAGCGGGGATACGCAGTATTTT. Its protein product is CASSLAGSGDTQYF.